This T cell receptor (beta chain) is drawn from a study of blood T cells in healthy people across ages. About the study: About one barcoded beta molecule per two T cells was captured by template switching. Study conclusions and caveats: Unsorted PBMC input precluded a conclusive naive versus antigen-experienced comparison.

Primers used in a second PCR of about 7 to 11 cycles were a sample-barcoded 5' primer and a J-beta primer mix. TCRdb recomputed calls from the 5' RACE reads with MiXCR, one row per CDR3 protein. The sample records over a million distinct CDR3 sequences, roughly 43% being singletons. On this clonotype: Its antigen is as yet unknown.

Donors each provided roughly 11 milliliters of peripheral blood. The CDR3 runs 13 residues. CDR1 and CDR2 from the germline V gene are SNHLY and FYNNEI. Trimming cost V 6 bases and J 5 bases, with 11 bases left between them. V is TRBV2 and J is TRBJ1-5; D not resolved. This clonotype was sampled from a woman under 30 in good health. Sequenced: blood. CDR3 DNA sequence: TGTGCCAGCAGGGAATGGGTCCATCAGCCCCAGCATTTT. This sequence encodes CASREWVHQPQHF.